The clone carrying this TCR beta chain was picked up one time. Its antigen is not known. The V and J ends lost 10 bases and 0 bases, in that order; junction bases with no gene match: 17. Germline CDR1 reads MNHNS; CDR2 reads SASEGT. The CDR3 sequence is 18 residues long. A J-beta primer mix and a sample-barcoded 5' primer were used in a second PCR of about 6 to 12 cycles. TCRdb re-derived calls from the 5' RACE reads in MiXCR, one entry per CDR3 protein. The table has some 940,000 distinct CDR3 sequences, 25% to 35% seen once; the top ten hold approximately 10%. This entry belongs to a study of blood T cells in healthy people across ages. Peripheral blood was drawn, ten milliliters per donor. Study results and caveats: Strong correlation existed between TCR beta diversity and naive T cell percentage.

The data also belong to a second study, concerning T cells of mothers and their children.

The rearrangement links TRBV6-1 to TRBJ2-5, with 10 bases that match TRBD1. Sequencing was performed on blood. This receptor was identified in a woman between 35 and 50 years old in good health. The CDR3 coding sequence is TGTGCCAACCTAAATGAAGTCGGGACAGGGGTGTACCAAGAGACCCAGTACTTC. Translation: CANLNEVGTGVYQETQYF.